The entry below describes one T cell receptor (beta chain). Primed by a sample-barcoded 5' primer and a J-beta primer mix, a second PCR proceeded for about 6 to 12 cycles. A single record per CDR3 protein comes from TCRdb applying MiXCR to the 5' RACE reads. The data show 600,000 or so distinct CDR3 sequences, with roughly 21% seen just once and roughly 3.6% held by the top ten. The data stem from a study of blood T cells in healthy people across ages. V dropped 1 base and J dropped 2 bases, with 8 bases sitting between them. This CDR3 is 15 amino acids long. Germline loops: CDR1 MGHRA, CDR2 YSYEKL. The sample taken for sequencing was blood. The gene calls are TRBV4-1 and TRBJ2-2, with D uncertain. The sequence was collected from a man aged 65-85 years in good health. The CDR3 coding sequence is TGCGCCAGCAGCCAAGCGTATGGTAACACCGGGGAGCTGTTTTTT. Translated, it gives CASSQAYGNTGELFF.